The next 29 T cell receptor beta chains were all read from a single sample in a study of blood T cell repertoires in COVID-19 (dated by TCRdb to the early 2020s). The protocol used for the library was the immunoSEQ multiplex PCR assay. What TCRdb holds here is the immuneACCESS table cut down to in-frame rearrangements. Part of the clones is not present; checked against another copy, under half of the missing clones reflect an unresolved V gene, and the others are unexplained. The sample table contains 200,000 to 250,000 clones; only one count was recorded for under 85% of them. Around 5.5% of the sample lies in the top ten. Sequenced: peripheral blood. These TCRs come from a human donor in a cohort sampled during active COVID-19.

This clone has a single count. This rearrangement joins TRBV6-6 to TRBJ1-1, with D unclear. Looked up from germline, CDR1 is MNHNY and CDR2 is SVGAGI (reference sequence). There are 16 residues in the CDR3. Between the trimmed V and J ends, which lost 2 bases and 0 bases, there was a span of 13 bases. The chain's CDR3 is CASSYPERRMNTEAFF. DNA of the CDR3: TGTGCCAGCAGTTACCCCGAGCGGCGTATGAACACTGAAGCTTTCTTT.

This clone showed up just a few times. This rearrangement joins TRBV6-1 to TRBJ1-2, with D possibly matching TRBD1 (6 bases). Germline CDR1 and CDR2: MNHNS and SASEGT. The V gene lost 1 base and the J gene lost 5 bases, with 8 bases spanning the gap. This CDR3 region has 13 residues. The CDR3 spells CASSEDRDYGYTF. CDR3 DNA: TGTGCCAGCAGTGAAGACAGGGATTATGGCTACACCTTC.

The CDR3 nucleotides read TGTGCCAGCAGTTTATCTGGCGGAGGGGACTACGAGCAGTACTTC. Encoded protein: CASSLSGGGDYEQYF. The chain employs TRBV27 and TRBJ2-7; tentative D call: TRBD2 (6 bases). The CDR3 loop spans 15 amino acids. The V end was cut by 0 bases, the J end by 3 bases, with 12 bases between. Germline CDR1 reads MNHEY; CDR2 reads SMNVEV (reference sequence).

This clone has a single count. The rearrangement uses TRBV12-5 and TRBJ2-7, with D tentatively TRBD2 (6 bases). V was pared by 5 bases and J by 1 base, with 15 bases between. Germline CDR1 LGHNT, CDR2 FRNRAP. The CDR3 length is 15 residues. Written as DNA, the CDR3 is TGTGCTAGTGGTCTGGGACTGGGGCCTTCCTACGAGCAGTACTTC. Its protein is CASGLGLGPSYEQYF. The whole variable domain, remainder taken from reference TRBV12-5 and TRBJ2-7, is DARVTQTPRHKVTEMGQEVTMRCQPILGHNTVFWYRQTMMQGLELLAYFRNRAPLDDSGMPKDRFSAEMPDATLATLKIQPSEPRDSAVYFCASGLGLGPSYEQYFGPGTRLTVT.

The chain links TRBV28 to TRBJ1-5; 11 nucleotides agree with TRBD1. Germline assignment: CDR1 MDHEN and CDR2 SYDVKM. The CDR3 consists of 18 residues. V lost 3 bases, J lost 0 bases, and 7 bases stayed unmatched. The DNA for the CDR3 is TGTGCCAGCAGTTTGGCGGACAGGGGGCTTTATAGCAATCAGCCCCAGCATTTT. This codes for CASSLADRGLYSNQPQHF.

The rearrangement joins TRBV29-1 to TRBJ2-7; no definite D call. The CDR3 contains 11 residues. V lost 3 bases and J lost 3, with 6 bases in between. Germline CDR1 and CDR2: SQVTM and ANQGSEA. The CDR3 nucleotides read TGCAGCGTTGAGAACATCTACGAGCAGTACTTC. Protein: CSVENIYEQYF.

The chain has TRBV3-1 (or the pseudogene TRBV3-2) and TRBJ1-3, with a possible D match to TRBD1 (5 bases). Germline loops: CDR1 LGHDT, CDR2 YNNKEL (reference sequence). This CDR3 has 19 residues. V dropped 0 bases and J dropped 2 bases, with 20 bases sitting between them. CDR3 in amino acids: CASSQDRIQRGPTGNTIYF. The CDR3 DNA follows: TGTGCCAGCAGCCAAGATAGGATTCAAAGGGGCCCAACTGGAAACACCATATATTTT.

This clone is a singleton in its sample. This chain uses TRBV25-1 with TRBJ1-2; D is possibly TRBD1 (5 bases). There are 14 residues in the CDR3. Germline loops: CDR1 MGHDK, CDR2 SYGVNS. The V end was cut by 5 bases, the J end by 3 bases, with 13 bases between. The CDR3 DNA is TGTGCCAGCAGTTTAAAAGACAGCTACTATGGCTACACCTTC. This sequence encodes CASSLKDSYYGYTF.

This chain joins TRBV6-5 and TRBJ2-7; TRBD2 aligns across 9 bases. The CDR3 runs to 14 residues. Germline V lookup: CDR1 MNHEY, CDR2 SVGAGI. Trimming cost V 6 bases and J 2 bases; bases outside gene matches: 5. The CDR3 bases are TGTGCCAGCAGCGTGACTAGCGGCCCCTACGAGCAGTACTTC. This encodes CASSVTSGPYEQYF.

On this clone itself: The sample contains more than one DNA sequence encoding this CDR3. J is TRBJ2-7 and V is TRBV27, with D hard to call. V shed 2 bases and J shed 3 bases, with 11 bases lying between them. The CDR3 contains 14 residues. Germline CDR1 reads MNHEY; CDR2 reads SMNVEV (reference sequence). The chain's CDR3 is CASSLSSGSYEQYF. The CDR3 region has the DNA TGTGCCAGCAGTTTAAGTTCGGGTAGCTACGAGCAGTACTTC.

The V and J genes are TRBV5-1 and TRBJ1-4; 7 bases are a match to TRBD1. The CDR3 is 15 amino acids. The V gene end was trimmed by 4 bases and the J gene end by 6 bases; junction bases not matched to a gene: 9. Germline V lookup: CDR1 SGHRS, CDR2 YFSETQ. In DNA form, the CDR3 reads TGCGCCAGCAGCCCGGCCGGGACAGATGATGAAAAACTGTTTTTT. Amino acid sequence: CASSPAGTDDEKLFF.

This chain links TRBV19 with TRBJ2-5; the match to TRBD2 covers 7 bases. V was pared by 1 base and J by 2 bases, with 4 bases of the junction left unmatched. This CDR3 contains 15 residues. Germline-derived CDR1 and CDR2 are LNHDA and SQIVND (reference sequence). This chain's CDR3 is CASSIGGGIQETQYF. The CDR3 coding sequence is TGTGCCAGTAGTATAGGCGGGGGAATTCAAGAGACCCAGTACTTC.

The CDR3 nucleotides are TGTGCCAGCAGCGATAGCGGGAGGAGAGTCAATGAGCAGTTCTTC. As protein: CASSDSGRRVNEQFF. The chain has TRBV7-9 and TRBJ2-1; the match to TRBD2 covers 10 bases. Germline V CDR1 and CDR2: SEHNR, FQNEAQ (reference sequence). The V segment lost 5 bases and the J segment 6 bases; nucleotides outside the gene matches: 7. This CDR3 is built from 15 residues.

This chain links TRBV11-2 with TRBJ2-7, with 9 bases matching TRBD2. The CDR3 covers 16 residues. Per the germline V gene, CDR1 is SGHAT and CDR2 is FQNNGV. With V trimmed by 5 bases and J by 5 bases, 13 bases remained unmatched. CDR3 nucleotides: TGTGCCAGCAGCCCCCCGGGTAGCGGGAGTATCAACGAGCAGTACTTC. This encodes CASSPPGSGSINEQYF.

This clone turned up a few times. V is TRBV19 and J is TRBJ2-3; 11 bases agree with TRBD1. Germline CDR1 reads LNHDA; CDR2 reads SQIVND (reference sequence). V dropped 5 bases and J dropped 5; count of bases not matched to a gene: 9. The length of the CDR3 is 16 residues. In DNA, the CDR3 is TGTGCCAGTAGTTCACGGGACAGGGGGTATGTAGATACGCAGTATTTT. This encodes CASSSRDRGYVDTQYF.

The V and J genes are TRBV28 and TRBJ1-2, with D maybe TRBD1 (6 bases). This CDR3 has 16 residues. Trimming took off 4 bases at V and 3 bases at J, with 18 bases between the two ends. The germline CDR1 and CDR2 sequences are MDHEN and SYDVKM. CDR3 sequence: CASSSSDSVHDYGYTF. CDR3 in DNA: TGTGCCAGCAGTTCATCGGACAGTGTGCACGACTATGGCTACACCTTC.

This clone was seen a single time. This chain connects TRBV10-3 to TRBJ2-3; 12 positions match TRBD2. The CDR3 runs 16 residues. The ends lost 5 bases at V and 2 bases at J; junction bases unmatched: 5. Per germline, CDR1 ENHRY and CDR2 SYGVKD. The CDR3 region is CAISQTSGSNTDTQYF. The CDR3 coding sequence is TGTGCCATCAGTCAGACTAGCGGGAGTAACACAGATACGCAGTATTTT.

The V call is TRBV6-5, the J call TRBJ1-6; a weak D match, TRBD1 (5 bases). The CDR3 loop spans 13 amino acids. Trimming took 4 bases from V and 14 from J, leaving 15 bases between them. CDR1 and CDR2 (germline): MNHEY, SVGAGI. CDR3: CASSFTGWRTLHF. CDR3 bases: TGTGCCAGCAGTTTCACAGGCTGGCGCACCCTCCACTTT.

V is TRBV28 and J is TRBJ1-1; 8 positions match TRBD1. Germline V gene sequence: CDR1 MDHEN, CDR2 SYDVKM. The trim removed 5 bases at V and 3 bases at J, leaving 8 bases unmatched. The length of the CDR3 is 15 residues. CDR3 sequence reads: CASSASGGGYTEAFF. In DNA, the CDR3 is TGTGCCAGCAGTGCCTCAGGGGGCGGGTACACTGAAGCTTTCTTT.

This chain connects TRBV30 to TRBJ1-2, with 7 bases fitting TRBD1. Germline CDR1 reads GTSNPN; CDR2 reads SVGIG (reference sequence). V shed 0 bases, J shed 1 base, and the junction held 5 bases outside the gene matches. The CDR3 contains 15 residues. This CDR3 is CAWSVQPGGNYGYTF. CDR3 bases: TGTGCCTGGAGTGTACAACCAGGGGGTAACTATGGCTACACCTTC.

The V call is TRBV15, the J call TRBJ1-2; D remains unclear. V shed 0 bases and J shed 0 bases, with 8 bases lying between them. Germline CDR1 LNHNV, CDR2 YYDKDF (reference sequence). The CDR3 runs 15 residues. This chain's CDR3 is CATSRDMGANYGYTF. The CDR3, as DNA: TGTGCCACCAGCAGAGATATGGGAGCTAACTATGGCTACACCTTC.

CDR3: CAWSVRPGGEGAPLHF. CDR3 DNA sequence: TGTGCCTGGAGTGTACGGCCAGGGGGCGAAGGTGCACCCCTCCACTTT. V and J are TRBV30 and TRBJ1-6; 8 bases are shared with TRBD1. CDR1 and CDR2 from the germline V gene are GTSNPN and SVGIG (reference sequence). This CDR3 is built from 16 residues. V lost 0 bases, J lost 11 bases, and 12 bases stayed unmatched.

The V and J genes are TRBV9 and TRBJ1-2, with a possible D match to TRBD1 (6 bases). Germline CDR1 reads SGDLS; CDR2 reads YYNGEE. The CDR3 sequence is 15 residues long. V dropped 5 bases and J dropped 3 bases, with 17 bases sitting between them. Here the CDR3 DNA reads TGTGCCAGCAGTAGCCTAGGGGGGGATTACTATGGCTACACCTTC. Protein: CASSSLGGDYYGYTF.

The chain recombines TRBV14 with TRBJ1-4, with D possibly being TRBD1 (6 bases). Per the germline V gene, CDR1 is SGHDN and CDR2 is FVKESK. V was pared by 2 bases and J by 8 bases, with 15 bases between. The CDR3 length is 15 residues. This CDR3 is CASSQFRTAGEKLFF. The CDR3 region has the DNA TGTGCCAGCAGCCAATTCCGGACAGCGGGGGAAAAACTGTTTTTT.

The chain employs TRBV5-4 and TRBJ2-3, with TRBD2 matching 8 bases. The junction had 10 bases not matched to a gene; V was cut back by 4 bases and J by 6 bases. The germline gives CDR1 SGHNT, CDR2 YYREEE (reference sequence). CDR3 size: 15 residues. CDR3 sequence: CASSLSGSVSDTQYF. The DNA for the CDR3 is TGTGCCAGCAGCCTGAGCGGGAGTGTTTCGGATACGCAGTATTTT.

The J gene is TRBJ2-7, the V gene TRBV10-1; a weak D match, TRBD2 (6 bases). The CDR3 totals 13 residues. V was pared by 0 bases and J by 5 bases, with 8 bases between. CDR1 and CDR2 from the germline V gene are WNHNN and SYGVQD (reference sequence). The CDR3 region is CASSESGGDEQYF. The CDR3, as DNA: TGCGCCAGCAGTGAGTCAGGCGGGGACGAGCAGTACTTC.

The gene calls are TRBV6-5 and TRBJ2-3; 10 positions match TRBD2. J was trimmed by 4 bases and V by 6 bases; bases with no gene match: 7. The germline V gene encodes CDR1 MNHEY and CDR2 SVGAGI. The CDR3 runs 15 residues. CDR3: CASRDTSGEADTQYF. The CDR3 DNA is TGTGCCAGCAGGGATACTAGCGGGGAAGCAGATACGCAGTATTTT.

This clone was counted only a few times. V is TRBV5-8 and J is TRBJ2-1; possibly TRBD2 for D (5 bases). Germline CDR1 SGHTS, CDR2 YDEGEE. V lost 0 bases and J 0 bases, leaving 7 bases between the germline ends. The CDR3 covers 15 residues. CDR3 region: CASSLAGNSYNEQFF. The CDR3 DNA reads TGTGCCAGCAGCTTGGCCGGGAACTCCTACAATGAGCAGTTCTTC.

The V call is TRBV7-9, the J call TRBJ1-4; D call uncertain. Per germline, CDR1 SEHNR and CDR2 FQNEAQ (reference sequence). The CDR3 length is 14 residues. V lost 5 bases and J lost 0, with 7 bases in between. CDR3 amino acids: CASSHTSTNEKLFF. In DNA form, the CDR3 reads TGTGCCAGCAGCCACACCTCAACTAATGAAAAACTGTTTTTT.